This is a list of T cell receptor beta chains from one sample in a study of cytomegalovirus exposure and HLA in healthy donors. Using immunoSEQ multiplex PCR, the repertoire was profiled, and TCRdb retains in-frame clones only, with some absent. The sample carries approximately 260,000 clones, 84% recorded once. The material sequenced was PBMCs. Receptors were obtained from a woman in her forties in good health and CMV-seropositive. Each CDR3 is given with its conserved first and last residue. Fields, in order: J gene, clone size, D gene, V gene, CDR3 length, CDR3 DNA, CDR3 protein. D genes are given only for firm matches. Some rows mark clone size as missing; the rest say once, few, many or name a class of expanded clone.

J: TRBJ1-2; size: few; D: TRBD1; V: TRBV6-5; length: 14; DNA: TGTGCCAGCAGTCGACGGACAGGGAGCTATGGCTACACCTTC; CDR3: CASSRRTGSYGYTF
J: TRBJ1-2; size: NA; D: NA; V: TRBV5-1; length: 14; DNA: TGCGCCAGCAGCGTAGCCGTATCCGACGGTGGCTACACCTTC; CDR3: CASSVAVSDGGYTF
J: TRBJ2-4; size: NA; D: TRBD2; V: TRBV28; length: 17; DNA: TGTGCCAGCAGTTTAAGGTGGGGTAGCGGGGCTGGAAACATTCAGTACTTC; CDR3: CASSLRWGSGAGNIQYF
J: TRBJ2-7; size: NA; D: TRBD2; V: TRBV4-1; length: 15; DNA: TGCGCCAGCAGCCTAGGACTAGCGGGAGACTACGAGCAGTACTTC; CDR3: CASSLGLAGDYEQYF
J: TRBJ2-1; size: NA; D: NA; V: TRBV19; length: 16; DNA: TGTGCCAGTAGTATAGGGAACCCCGGGACCTACAATGAGCAGTTCTTC; CDR3: CASSIGNPGTYNEQFF
J: TRBJ2-7; size: NA; D: TRBD1; V: TRBV6-6; length: 15; DNA: TGTGCCAGCAGTAAGGACAGGGGGGACTCCTACGAGCAGTACTTC; CDR3: CASSKDRGDSYEQYF
J: TRBJ2-5; size: NA; D: TRBD2; V: TRBV19; length: 17; DNA: TGTGCCAGTAGTAAGGGGACTAGCGGGAGGGCCGAAGAGACCCAGTACTTC; CDR3: CASSKGTSGRAEETQYF
J: TRBJ2-1; size: NA; D: NA; V: TRBV7-8; length: 12; DNA: TGTGCCAGCAGCCCGGGACTCAATGAGCAGTTCTTC; CDR3: CASSPGLNEQFF
J: TRBJ2-4; size: NA; D: TRBD2; V: TRBV19; length: 18; DNA: TGTGCCAGTAGTATTCGCGTTGTAGCGGGAGGGCCAGGAAACATTCAGTACTTC; CDR3: CASSIRVVAGGPGNIQYF
J: TRBJ1-4; size: NA; D: NA; V: TRBV28; length: 15; DNA: TGTGCCAGCAGTCCCTTGACAGCCCCCAATGAAAAACTGTTTTTT; CDR3: CASSPLTAPNEKLFF
J: TRBJ2-7; size: NA; D: NA; V: TRBV5-4; length: 15; DNA: TGTGCCAGCAGCTTGGCCGGGACTCTCTCCTACGAGCAGTACTTC; CDR3: CASSLAGTLSYEQYF
J: TRBJ1-2; size: NA; D: NA; V: TRBV30; length: 12; DNA: TGTGCCTGGAGTACATACCCCTATGGCTACACCTTC; CDR3: CAWSTYPYGYTF
J: TRBJ1-1; size: NA; D: NA; V: TRBV19; length: 12; DNA: TGTGCCACCATGGACAAGAACACTGAAGCTTTCTTT; CDR3: CATMDKNTEAFF
J: TRBJ1-1; size: NA; D: NA; V: TRBV19; length: 15; DNA: TGTGCCAGTAGTATAGTACCCTCCGGGGACACTGAAGCTTTCTTT; CDR3: CASSIVPSGDTEAFF
J: TRBJ1-2; size: NA; D: NA; V: TRBV6-6; length: 14; DNA: TGTGCCAGCAGGCCGTATCGGGGGGTGTATGGCTACACCTTC; CDR3: CASRPYRGVYGYTF
J: TRBJ2-3; size: NA; D: NA; V: TRBV6-5; length: 15; DNA: TGTGCCACCAGACTAGCAGGGGGAGGCACAGATACGCAGTATTTT; CDR3: CATRLAGGGTDTQYF
J: TRBJ2-5; size: NA; D: NA; V: TRBV25-1; length: 14; DNA: TGTGCCAGCAGTCGTCAGGGAATCCAAGAGACCCAGTACTTC; CDR3: CASSRQGIQETQYF
J: TRBJ2-7; size: few; D: TRBD2; V: TRBV7-2; length: 14; DNA: TGTGCCAGCAGCTTAACTAGCGGGAGCTACGAGCAGTACTTC; CDR3: CASSLTSGSYEQYF
J: TRBJ1-6; size: NA; D: TRBD1; V: TRBV7-3; length: 15; DNA: TGTGCCAGCAGCTCCGGGACAGCGTATAATTCACCCCTCCACTTT; CDR3: CASSSGTAYNSPLHF
J: TRBJ2-3; size: NA; D: NA; V: TRBV5-4; length: 12; DNA: TGTGCCAGCAGCTTCGGAGCAGATACGCAGTATTTT; CDR3: CASSFGADTQYF
J: TRBJ1-2; size: NA; D: NA; V: TRBV21-1; length: 14; DNA: TGCGCCAGCAGCAAGGGCCCAGGGGACGATGGCTACACCTTC; CDR3: CASSKGPGDDGYTF
J: TRBJ2-1; size: NA; D: TRBD1; V: TRBV28; length: 15; DNA: TGTGCCAGCAGTTCTTCCGGGACAGGCAACAATGAGCAGTTCTTC; CDR3: CASSSSGTGNNEQFF
J: TRBJ1-2; size: NA; D: TRBD1; V: TRBV5-1; length: 13; DNA: TGCGCCAGCAGCTTCCGACAGGGCGATGGCTACACCTTC; CDR3: CASSFRQGDGYTF
J: TRBJ2-2; size: NA; D: TRBD2; V: TRBV30; length: 16; DNA: TGTGCCTGGAGTGTACCGACTAGCGGGAGGGCCGGGGAGCTGTTTTTT; CDR3: CAWSVPTSGRAGELFF
J: TRBJ1-5; size: NA; D: NA; V: TRBV6-1; length: 13; DNA: TGTGTCAGCGGTGGCGATAGCAATCAGCCCCAGCATTTT; CDR3: CVSGGDSNQPQHF
J: TRBJ2-1; size: NA; D: NA; V: TRBV7-2; length: 15; DNA: TGTGCCAGCAGCGAAAGAGGTCTAGCGCACAATGAGCAGTTCTTC; CDR3: CASSERGLAHNEQFF
J: TRBJ2-1; size: NA; D: NA; V: TRBV5-1; length: 14; DNA: TGCGCCAGCAGCTTGGGACAGAACTACAATGAGCAGTTCTTC; CDR3: CASSLGQNYNEQFF
J: TRBJ2-2; size: once; D: NA; V: TRBV5-5; length: 15; DNA: TGTGCCAGCAGCGACTGGATGACGAACACCGGGGAGCTGTTTTTT; CDR3: CASSDWMTNTGELFF
J: TRBJ2-1; size: NA; D: NA; V: TRBV7-8; length: 15; DNA: TGTGCCAGCAGCTTAGTTGAGAGCTCCTACAATGAGCAGTTCTTC; CDR3: CASSLVESSYNEQFF
J: TRBJ2-5; size: once; D: NA; V: TRBV11-3; length: 15; DNA: TGTGCCAGCAGCGAGGGGACAACCAAAAGGGAGACCCAGTACTTC; CDR3: CASSEGTTKRETQYF
J: TRBJ1-4; size: NA; D: TRBD1; V: TRBV10-3; length: 15; DNA: TGTGCCATCAGTGAGGAGACAGGGGGCGATGAAAAACTGTTTTTT; CDR3: CAISEETGGDEKLFF
J: TRBJ2-7; size: NA; D: TRBD1; V: TRBV5-1; length: 15; DNA: TGCGCCAGCAGCCCCCCGGGACAGACTTCCTACGAGCAGTACTTC; CDR3: CASSPPGQTSYEQYF
J: TRBJ2-7; size: once; D: NA; V: TRBV7-6; length: 15; DNA: TGTGCCAGCAGCTTAGGCAGGGAAGGGGCCTACGAGCAGTACTTC; CDR3: CASSLGREGAYEQYF
J: TRBJ2-4; size: once; D: NA; V: TRBV5-6; length: 13; DNA: TGTGCCAGCACCGGGGGAGCCAAAAACAGTCAGTACTTC; CDR3: CASTGGAKNSQYF
J: TRBJ2-2; size: NA; D: TRBD2; V: TRBV5-1; length: 17; DNA: TGCGCCAGCAGCTCGACCCCTAGCGGGAGCTGGACCGGGGAGCTGTTTTTT; CDR3: CASSSTPSGSWTGELFF
J: TRBJ2-4; size: NA; D: TRBD2; V: TRBV6-6; length: 16; DNA: TGTGCCAGCACAGGGACTAGCGGGAGTTTTGTTGACATTCAGTACTTC; CDR3: CASTGTSGSFVDIQYF
J: TRBJ1-4; size: NA; D: NA; V: TRBV30; length: 14; DNA: TGTGCCTGGACCGGAGGTATCACTAATGAAAAACTGTTTTTT; CDR3: CAWTGGITNEKLFF
J: TRBJ2-1; size: NA; D: TRBD2; V: TRBV7-3; length: 16; DNA: TGTGCCAGCAGCCTAGGAGCGGGAGGGCGCTACAATGAGCAGTTCTTC; CDR3: CASSLGAGGRYNEQFF
J: TRBJ2-7; size: NA; D: TRBD1; V: TRBV30; length: 13; DNA: TGTGCCTGGTATCCGGGACAGGGGGACGAGCAGTACTTC; CDR3: CAWYPGQGDEQYF
J: TRBJ2-3; size: NA; D: TRBD2; V: TRBV19; length: 14; DNA: TGTGCCAGTAAGAGCGGGAGTACGACAGATACGCAGTATTTT; CDR3: CASKSGSTTDTQYF
J: TRBJ1-2; size: NA; D: NA; V: TRBV5-6; length: 14; DNA: TGTGCCAGCAGCTTGGACAGCTGGCCAGGTGGCTACACCTTC; CDR3: CASSLDSWPGGYTF
J: TRBJ2-1; size: NA; D: TRBD2; V: TRBV27; length: 15; DNA: TGTGCCAGCAGTCTAGCGGGAGATCCCTACAATGAGCAGTTCTTC; CDR3: CASSLAGDPYNEQFF
J: TRBJ2-1; size: NA; D: TRBD2; V: TRBV28; length: 14; DNA: TGTGCCAGCAGTGCACCGGGACTAGCCAATGAGCAGTTCTTC; CDR3: CASSAPGLANEQFF
J: TRBJ2-2; size: NA; D: TRBD2; V: TRBV7-2; length: 15; DNA: TGTGCCAGCAGCTTAAATGGACTAGCGGCCGGGGAGCTGTTTTTT; CDR3: CASSLNGLAAGELFF
J: TRBJ1-2; size: once; D: NA; V: TRBV28; length: 15; DNA: TGTGCCAGCAGAAATCAGGGGAGCGTTGACTATGGCTACACCTTC; CDR3: CASRNQGSVDYGYTF
J: TRBJ2-7; size: NA; D: NA; V: TRBV7-9; length: 11; DNA: TGTGCCAGCAGCCGGACAGACGAGCAGTACTTC; CDR3: CASSRTDEQYF
J: TRBJ2-1; size: NA; D: NA; V: TRBV7-2; length: 15; DNA: TGTGCCAGCAGCTTAGAGAGGTTACCTTACAATGAGCAGTTCTTC; CDR3: CASSLERLPYNEQFF
J: TRBJ2-3; size: NA; D: TRBD2; V: TRBV7-2; length: 16; DNA: TGTGCCAGCAGCTTAGTTTGGCGGGAGGTCAAAGATACGCAGTATTTT; CDR3: CASSLVWREVKDTQYF
J: TRBJ2-2; size: NA; D: TRBD2; V: TRBV4-1; length: 16; DNA: TGCGCCAGCAGCCAAGACGTAGCGGGAGGGACCGGGGAGCTGTTTTTT; CDR3: CASSQDVAGGTGELFF
J: TRBJ2-1; size: NA; D: TRBD2; V: TRBV30; length: 14; DNA: TGTGCGTCCCCCCGCACTAGCGTTTACAATGAGCAGTTCTTC; CDR3: CASPRTSVYNEQFF
J: TRBJ2-7; size: NA; D: TRBD2; V: TRBV28; length: 15; DNA: TGTGCCAGCAGTTTAGGTGCTAGCGGAACCTACGAGCAGTACTTC; CDR3: CASSLGASGTYEQYF
J: TRBJ1-2; size: NA; D: NA; V: TRBV2; length: 14; DNA: TGTGCCAGGGAGGAGGGGTCGGGCGGCTATGGCTACACCTTC; CDR3: CAREEGSGGYGYTF
J: TRBJ2-4; size: NA; D: NA; V: TRBV14; length: 16; DNA: TGTGCCAGCAGCCAAGCTGGAGGTCTAGCCAAAAACATTCAGTACTTC; CDR3: CASSQAGGLAKNIQYF